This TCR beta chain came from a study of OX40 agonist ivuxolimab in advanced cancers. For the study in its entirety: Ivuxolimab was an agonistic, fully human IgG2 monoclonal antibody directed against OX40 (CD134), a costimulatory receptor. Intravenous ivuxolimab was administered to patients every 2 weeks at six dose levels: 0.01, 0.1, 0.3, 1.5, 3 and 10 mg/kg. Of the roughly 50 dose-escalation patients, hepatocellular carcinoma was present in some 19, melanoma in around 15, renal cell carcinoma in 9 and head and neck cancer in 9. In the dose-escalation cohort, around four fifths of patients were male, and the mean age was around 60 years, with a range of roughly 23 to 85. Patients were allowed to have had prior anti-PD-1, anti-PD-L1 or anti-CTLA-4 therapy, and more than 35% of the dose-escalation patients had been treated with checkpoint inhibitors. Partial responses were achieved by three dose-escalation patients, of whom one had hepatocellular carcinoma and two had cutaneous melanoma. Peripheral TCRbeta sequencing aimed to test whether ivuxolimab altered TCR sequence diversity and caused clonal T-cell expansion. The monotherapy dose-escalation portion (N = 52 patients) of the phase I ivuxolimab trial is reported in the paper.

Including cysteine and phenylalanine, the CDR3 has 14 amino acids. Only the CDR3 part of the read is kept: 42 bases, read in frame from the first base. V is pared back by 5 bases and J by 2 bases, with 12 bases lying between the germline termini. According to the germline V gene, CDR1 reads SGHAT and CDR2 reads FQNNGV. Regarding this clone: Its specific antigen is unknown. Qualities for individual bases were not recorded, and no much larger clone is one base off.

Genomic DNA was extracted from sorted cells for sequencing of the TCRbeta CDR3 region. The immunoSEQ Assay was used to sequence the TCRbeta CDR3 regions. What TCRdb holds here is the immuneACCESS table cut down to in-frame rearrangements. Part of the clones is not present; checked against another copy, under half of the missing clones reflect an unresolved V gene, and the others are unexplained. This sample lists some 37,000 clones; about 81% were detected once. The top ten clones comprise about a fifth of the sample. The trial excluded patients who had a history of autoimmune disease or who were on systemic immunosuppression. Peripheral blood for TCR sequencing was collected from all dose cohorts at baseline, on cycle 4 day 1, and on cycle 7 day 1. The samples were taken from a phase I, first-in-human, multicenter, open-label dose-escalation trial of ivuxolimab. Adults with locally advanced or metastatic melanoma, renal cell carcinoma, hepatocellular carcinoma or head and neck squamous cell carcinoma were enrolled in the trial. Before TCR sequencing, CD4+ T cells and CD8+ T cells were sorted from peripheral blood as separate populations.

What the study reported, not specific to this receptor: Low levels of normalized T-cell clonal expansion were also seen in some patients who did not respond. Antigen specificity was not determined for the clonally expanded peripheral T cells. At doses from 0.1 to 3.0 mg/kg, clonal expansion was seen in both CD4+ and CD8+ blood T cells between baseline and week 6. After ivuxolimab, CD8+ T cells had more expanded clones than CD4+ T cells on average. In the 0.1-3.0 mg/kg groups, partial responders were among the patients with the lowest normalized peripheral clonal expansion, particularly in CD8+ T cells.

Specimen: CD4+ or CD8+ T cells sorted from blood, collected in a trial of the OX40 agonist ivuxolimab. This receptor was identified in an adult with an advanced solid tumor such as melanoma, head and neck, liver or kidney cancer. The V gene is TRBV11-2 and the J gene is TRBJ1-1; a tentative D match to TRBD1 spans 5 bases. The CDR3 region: CASSTRTSNTEAFF. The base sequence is TGTGCCAGCAGCACCCGGACAAGTAACACTGAAGCTTTCTTT. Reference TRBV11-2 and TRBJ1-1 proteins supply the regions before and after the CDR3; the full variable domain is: EAGVAQSPRYKIIEKRQSVAFWCNPISGHATLYWYQQILGQGPKLLIQFQNNGVVDDSQLPKDRFSAERLKGVDSTLKIQPAKLEDSAVYLCASSTRTSNTEAFFGQGTRLTVV.